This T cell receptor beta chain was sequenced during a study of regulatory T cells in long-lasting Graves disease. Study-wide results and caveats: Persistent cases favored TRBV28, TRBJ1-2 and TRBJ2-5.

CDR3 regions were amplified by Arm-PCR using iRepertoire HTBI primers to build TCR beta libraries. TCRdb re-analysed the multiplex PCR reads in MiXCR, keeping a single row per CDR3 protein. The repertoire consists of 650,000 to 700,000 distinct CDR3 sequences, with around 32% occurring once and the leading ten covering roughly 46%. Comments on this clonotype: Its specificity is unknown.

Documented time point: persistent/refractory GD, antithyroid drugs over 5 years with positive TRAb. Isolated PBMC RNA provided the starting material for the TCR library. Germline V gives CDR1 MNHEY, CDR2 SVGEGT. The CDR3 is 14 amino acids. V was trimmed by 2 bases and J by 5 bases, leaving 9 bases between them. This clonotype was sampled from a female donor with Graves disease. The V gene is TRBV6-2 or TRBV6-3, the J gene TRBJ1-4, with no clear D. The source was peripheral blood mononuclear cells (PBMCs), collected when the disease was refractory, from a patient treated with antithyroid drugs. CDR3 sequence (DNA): TGTGCCAGCAGTTACCGGCAGGAGAATGAAAAACTGTTTTTT. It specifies CASSYRQENEKLFF.